This T cell receptor beta chain originates from a study of blood T cell repertoires in COVID-19. This CDR3 is 13 amino acids long. V trimming: 10 bases; J trimming: 4 bases; junction bases outside the gene matches: 6. CDR1 is SNHLY and CDR2 is FYNNEI in the germline V gene. Assay: immunoSEQ multiplex PCR; the TCRdb copy retains only in-frame clones and omits some. The sample consists of 200,000 to 250,000 clones, around 90% of them appearing once. Sequenced material: peripheral blood. The receptor's source is a man aged 55 to 70 who had recovered from COVID-19. The gene calls are TRBV2 and TRBJ2-3, with 9 bases that match TRBD2. The CDR3 DNA is TGTGCCACTAGACTAGCGGACCCAGATACGCAGTATTTT. Amino acids: CATRLADPDTQYF. The whole variable domain, remainder taken from reference TRBV2 and TRBJ2-3, is EPEVTQTPSHQVTQMGQEVILRCVPISNHLYFYWYRQILGQKVEFLVSFYNNEISEKSEIFDDQFSVERPDGSNFTLKIRSTKLEDSAMYFCATRLADPDTQYFGPGTRLTVL.